This is a list of T cell receptor beta chains from one sample in a study of T cell responses to AZD1222 COVID-19 vaccine. Using immunoSEQ multiplex PCR, the repertoire was profiled, and TCRdb retains in-frame clones only, with some absent. There are 65,000 to 90,000 clones in the sample; around 85% occur only once, and roughly 7.6% lies in the top ten. The source material was peripheral blood, sampled on day 0 of AZD1222 vaccination. The source of these receptors is an adult in good health. Both conserved end residues are part of each CDR3. The D gene is left open where the match is weak. The listing skips clone size in some rows; elsewhere it reads once, few, many or a size class.

V	D	J	size	CDR3
TRBV7-9	-	TRBJ1-1	-	CASSLAGALNTEAFF
TRBV29-1	-	TRBJ1-1	-	CSVEYIEVPRSTEAFF
TRBV11-2	TRBD2	TRBJ2-7	-	CASSPAGGPTYEQYF
TRBV24-1	-	TRBJ2-7	-	CATSDSFSAGPYEQYF
TRBV11-3	TRBD2	TRBJ2-3	-	CASSLEMSGRASGTQYF
TRBV19	-	TRBJ1-4	-	CASSIGRVSNEKLFF
TRBV2	-	TRBJ2-2	-	CASSEVRTGELFF
TRBV9	TRBD2	TRBJ2-1	-	CASSVVGGGGGAFNEQFF
TRBV27	TRBD1	TRBJ1-4	once	CASSLTGGASEKLFF
TRBV6-2/TRBV6-3	-	TRBJ2-6	few	CASSDSLSGANVLTF
TRBV24-1	TRBD1	TRBJ2-7	once	CATSEGTGVSYEQYF
TRBV5-1	TRBD1	TRBJ1-1	-	CASSWGQGNTEAFF
TRBV6-5	-	TRBJ1-1	-	CASSRRVVGAEAFF
TRBV5-1	-	TRBJ2-5	-	CASSMRTAEETQYF
TRBV10-3	TRBD1	TRBJ2-1	-	CAIRDPDRGGNEQFF
TRBV12-1	-	TRBJ2-2	-	CASTGELFF
TRBV6-5	TRBD1	TRBJ1-4	-	CASRLDRGQHEKLFF
TRBV29-1	-	TRBJ1-6	once	CSVGVLPHYNSPLHF
TRBV5-1	-	TRBJ1-6	-	CASSQILVGRGASGSPLHF
TRBV9	-	TRBJ2-5	-	CASSVGGAIGEETQYF
TRBV6-2/TRBV6-3	-	TRBJ2-7	-	CASSLLNHEQYF
TRBV5-1	-	TRBJ2-3	-	CASSWQGNSDTQYF
TRBV7-2	-	TRBJ2-1	-	CASSLRERKGYNEQFF
TRBV7-9	TRBD2	TRBJ2-7	-	CASSERSRTSGTDEQYF